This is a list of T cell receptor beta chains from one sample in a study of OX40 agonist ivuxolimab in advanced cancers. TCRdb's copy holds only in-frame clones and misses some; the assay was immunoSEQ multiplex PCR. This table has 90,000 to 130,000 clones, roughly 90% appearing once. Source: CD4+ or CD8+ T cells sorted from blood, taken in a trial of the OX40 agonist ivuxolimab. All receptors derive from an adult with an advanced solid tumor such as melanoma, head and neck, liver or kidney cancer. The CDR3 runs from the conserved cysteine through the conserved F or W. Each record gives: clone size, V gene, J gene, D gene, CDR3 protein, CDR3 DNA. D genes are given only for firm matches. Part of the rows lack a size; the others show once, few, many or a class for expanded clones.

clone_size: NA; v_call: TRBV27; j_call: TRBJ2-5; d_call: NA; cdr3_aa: CASSSIFAEGETQYF; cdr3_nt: TGTGCCAGCAGCTCCATCTTTGCGGAGGGGGAGACCCAGTACTTC
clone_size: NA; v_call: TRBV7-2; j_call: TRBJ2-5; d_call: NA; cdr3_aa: CASSPGGGTGKTQYF; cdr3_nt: TGTGCCAGCAGCCCCGGAGGGGGAACGGGGAAGACCCAGTACTTC
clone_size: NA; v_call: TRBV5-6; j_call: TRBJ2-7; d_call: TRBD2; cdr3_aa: CASSLEAGGLYEQYF; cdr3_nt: TGTGCCAGCAGCTTGGAAGCGGGGGGGCTTTACGAGCAGTACTTC
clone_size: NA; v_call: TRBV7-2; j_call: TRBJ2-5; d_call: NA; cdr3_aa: CASSLLSGSETQYF; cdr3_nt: TGTGCCAGCAGCTTATTGAGTGGGTCCGAGACCCAGTACTTC
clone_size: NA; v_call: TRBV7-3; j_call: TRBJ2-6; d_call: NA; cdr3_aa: CASYGNSGANVLTF; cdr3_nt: TGTGCCAGCTACGGAAACTCTGGGGCCAACGTCCTGACTTTC
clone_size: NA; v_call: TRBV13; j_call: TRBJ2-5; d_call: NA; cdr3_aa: CASSLRKTQYF; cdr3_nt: TGTGCCAGCAGCTTAAGGAAGACCCAGTACTTC
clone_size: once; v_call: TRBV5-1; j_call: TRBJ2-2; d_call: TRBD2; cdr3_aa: CASTRTSGRAGELFF; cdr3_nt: TGCGCCAGCACCCGGACTAGCGGGAGAGCCGGGGAGCTGTTTTTT
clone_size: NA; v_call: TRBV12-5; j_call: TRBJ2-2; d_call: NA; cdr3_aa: CASGLVNANTGELFF; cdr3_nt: TGTGCTAGTGGTTTGGTAAACGCGAACACCGGGGAGCTGTTTTTT
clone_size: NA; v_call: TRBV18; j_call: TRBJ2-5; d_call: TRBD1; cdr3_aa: CASSPRQGEETQYF; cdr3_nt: TGTGCCAGCTCACCAAGACAGGGGGAAGAGACCCAGTACTTC
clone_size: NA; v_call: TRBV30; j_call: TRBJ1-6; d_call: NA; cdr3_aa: CAWTEGLYNSPLHF; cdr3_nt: TGTGCCTGGACGGAGGGATTGTATAATTCACCCCTCCACTTT
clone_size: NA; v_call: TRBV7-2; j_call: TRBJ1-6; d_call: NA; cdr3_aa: CASSLAGESSYNSPLHF; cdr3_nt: TGTGCCAGCAGCTTGGCGGGGGAAAGCTCCTATAATTCACCCCTCCACTTT
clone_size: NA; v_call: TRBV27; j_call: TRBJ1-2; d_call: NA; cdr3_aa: CASHKVGLPNLGYTF; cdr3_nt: TGTGCCAGCCATAAGGTCGGGCTGCCAAATCTTGGCTACACCTTC
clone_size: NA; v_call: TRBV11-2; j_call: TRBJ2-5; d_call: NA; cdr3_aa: CASSSTGRRQETQYF; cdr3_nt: TGTGCCAGCAGCTCCACAGGGAGGAGGCAAGAGACCCAGTACTTC
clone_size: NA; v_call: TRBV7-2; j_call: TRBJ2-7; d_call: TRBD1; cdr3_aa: CASSSPGQGDPYEQYF; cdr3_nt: TGTGCCAGCAGCTCTCCGGGACAGGGGGATCCCTACGAGCAGTACTTC
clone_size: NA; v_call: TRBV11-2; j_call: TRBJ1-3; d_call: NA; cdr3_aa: CASSYLGNTIYF; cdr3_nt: TGTGCCAGCAGCTACCTTGGAAACACCATATATTTT
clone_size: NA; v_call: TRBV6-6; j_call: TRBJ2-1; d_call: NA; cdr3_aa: CASSYSKVYNEQFF; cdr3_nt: TGTGCCAGCAGTTACTCGAAGGTATACAATGAGCAGTTCTTC
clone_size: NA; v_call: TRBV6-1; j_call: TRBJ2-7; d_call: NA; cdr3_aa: CASRPTGSYEQYF; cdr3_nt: TGTGCCAGCAGGCCCACAGGGTCCTACGAGCAGTACTTC
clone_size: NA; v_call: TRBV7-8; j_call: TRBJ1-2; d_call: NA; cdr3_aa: CASSSDISYGYTF; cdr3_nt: TGTGCCAGCAGCTCAGATATTAGCTATGGCTACACCTTC
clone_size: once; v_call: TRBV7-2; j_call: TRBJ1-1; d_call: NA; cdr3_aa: CASNGGGRTNTEAFF; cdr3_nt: TGTGCCAGCAACGGGGGGGGCAGGACGAACACTGAAGCTTTCTTT
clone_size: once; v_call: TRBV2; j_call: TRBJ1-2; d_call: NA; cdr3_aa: CASTQPGTVNNYGYTF; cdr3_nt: TGTGCCAGCACCCAACCCGGGACGGTAAATAACTATGGCTACACCTTC
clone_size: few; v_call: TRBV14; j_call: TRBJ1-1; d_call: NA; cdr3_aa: CASSLTLGTEAFF; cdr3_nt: TGTGCCAGCAGCCTGACTCTGGGGACTGAAGCTTTCTTT
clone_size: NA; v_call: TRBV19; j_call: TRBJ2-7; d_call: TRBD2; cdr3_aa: CASSISSSQRGLYEQYF; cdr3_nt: TGTGCCAGTAGTATTTCATCGTCCCAGCGGGGGCTCTACGAGCAGTACTTC
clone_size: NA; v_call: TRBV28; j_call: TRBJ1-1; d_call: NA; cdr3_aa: CASSLEQEGTEAFF; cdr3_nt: TGTGCCAGCAGTTTAGAACAGGAAGGCACTGAAGCTTTCTTT
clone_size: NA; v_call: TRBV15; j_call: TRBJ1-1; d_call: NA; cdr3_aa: CATSRDLTDTEAFF; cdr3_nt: TGTGCCACCAGCAGAGATCTAACGGACACTGAAGCTTTCTTT
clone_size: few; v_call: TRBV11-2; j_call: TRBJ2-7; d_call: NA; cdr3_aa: CASSLIPASYEQYF; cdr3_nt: TGTGCCAGCAGCTTAATTCCAGCCTCCTACGAGCAGTACTTC
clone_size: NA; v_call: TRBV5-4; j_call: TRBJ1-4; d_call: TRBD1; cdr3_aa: CASSSGGHFGQGDEKLFF; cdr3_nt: TGTGCCAGCAGCTCGGGGGGTCATTTCGGACAGGGGGACGAAAAACTGTTTTTT
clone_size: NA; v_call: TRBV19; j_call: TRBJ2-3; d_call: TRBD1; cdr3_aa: CASSTGGAGIGDTQYF; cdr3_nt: TGTGCCAGTAGCACAGGGGGCGCTGGCATAGGAGATACGCAGTATTTT
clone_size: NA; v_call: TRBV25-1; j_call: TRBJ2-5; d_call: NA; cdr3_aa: CASSEGPRGTQYF; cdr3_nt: TGTGCCAGCAGTGAAGGGCCTAGGGGGACCCAGTACTTC